This TCR beta chain was profiled in a study of T cells in women clearing cervical HPV infection. Broader study findings: Repertoire richness, not evenness, was significantly elevated in CIN3+ cases versus controls.

In germline, CDR1 is MNHEY, CDR2 SVGEGT. The CDR3 contains 14 residues. Comments on this clone: Its target is unknown. The CDR3 extends 3 residues past the end of the read, so its final part is completed from the germline J gene.

The assay was immunoSEQ multiplex PCR, and TCRdb's table has in-frame clones only and misses some. The sample totals roughly 40,000 clones. The V gene is TRBV6-2 or TRBV6-3, the J gene TRBJ2-5; a weak D match, TRBD2 (6 bases). The source of this sequence is a woman aged 18 to 75 with a cervical HPV16 infection that either progressed to CIN3+ or cleared (not recorded which). The sample consisted of blood buffy coat. The CDR3 DNA, read in part, is TGTGCCAGCAGTTACCGGAGCGGGCCAGATACC. This gives the protein CASSYRSGPDT. The entire CDR3 sequence reads CASSYRSGPDTQYF.